This T cell receptor beta chain was captured in a study of blood T cell repertoires in COVID-19. At the level of the study: The United States, Italy and Spain were the sources of the acute and convalescent COVID-19 samples. Sources were T cells, B-cell-depleted T cells, or PBMCs; the material itself was cDNA or gDNA.

Study processing details: Reference gene primer amplification gave estimated nucleated cell counts. The assay was immunoSEQ multiplex PCR, and TCRdb's table has in-frame clones only and misses some. Clonal size and the V and J genes are those of that table, whereas D and trimming came from the DNA. The sample lists about 190,000 clones; over 75% were seen once. Sequences were obtained from peripheral blood. The receptor comes from a woman in her fifties or sixties with acute or convalescent COVID-19.

The CDR3 loop is CASSQQGATDTQYF. CDR3 DNA: TGTGCCAGCAGCCAACAGGGGGCCACAGATACGCAGTATTTT. The J gene is TRBJ2-3, the V gene TRBV3-1 (or the pseudogene TRBV3-2), with 8 bases lining up with TRBD1. With 2 bases clipped from V and 2 bases from J, the junction kept 0 bases outside the gene matches. There are 14 residues in the CDR3. CDR1 is LGHDT and CDR2 is YNNKEL in the germline V gene (reference sequence).